This T cell receptor (beta chain) was captured by sequencing in a study of patients with pleural tuberculosis. TCRdb ran MiXCR on the reads and lists one entry per CDR3 protein. The data show 25,000 to 35,000 distinct CDR3 sequences, about 18% seen once. Germline CDR1 is LNHDA and CDR2 is SQIVND (reference sequence). With V trimmed by 5 bases and J by 7 bases, 11 bases remained unmatched. CDR3 length: 15 residues. Material: peripheral blood. This chain links TRBV19 with TRBJ1-5; 7 nucleotides line up with TRBD1. The clonotype was recovered from a human donor with pleural tuberculosis. The CDR3 loop reads CASSPGKTGRQPQHF. As DNA, the CDR3 is TGTGCCAGTAGTCCCGGAAAGACAGGGAGACAGCCCCAGCATTTT.